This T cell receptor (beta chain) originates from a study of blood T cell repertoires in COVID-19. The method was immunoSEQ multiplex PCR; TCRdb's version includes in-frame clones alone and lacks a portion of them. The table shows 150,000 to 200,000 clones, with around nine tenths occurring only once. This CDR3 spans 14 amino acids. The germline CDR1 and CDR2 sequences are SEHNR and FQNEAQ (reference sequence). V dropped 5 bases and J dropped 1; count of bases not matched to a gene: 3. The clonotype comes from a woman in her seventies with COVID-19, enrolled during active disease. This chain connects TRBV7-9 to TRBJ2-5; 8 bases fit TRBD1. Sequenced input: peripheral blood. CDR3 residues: CASSPGTGQETQYF. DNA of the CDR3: TGTGCCAGCAGCCCGGGGACAGGCCAAGAGACCCAGTACTTC.